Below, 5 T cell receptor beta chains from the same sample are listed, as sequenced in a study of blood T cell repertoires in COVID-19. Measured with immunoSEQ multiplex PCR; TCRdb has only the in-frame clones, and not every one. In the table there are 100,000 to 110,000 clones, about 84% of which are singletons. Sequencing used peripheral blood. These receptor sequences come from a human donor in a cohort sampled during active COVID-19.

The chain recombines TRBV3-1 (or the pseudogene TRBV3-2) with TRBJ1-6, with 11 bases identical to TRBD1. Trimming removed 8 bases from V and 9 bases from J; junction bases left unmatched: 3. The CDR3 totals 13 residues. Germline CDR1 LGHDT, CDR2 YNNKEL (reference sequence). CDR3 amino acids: CASSGQGGSPLHF. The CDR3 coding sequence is TGTGCCAGCTCGGGACAGGGGGGTTCACCCCTCCACTTT.

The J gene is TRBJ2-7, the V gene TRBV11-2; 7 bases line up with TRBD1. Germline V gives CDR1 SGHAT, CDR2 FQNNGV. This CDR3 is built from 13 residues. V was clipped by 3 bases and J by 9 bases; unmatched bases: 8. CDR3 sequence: CASSLDRHAVQYF. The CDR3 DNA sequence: TGTGCCAGCAGCTTGGACAGGCATGCAGTGCAGTACTTC. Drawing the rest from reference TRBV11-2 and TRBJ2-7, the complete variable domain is EAGVAQSPRYKIIEKRQSVAFWCNPISGHATLYWYQQILGQGPKLLIQFQNNGVVDDSQLPKDRFSAERLKGVDSTLKIQPAKLEDSAVYLCASSLDRHAVQYFGPGTRLTVT.

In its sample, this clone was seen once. CDR3: CASSLRGQGNSPLHF. The CDR3 nucleotides are TGCGCCAGCAGCTTAAGGGGACAGGGGAATTCACCCCTCCACTTT. The V call is TRBV5-1, the J call TRBJ1-6; 10 nucleotides line up with TRBD1. There are 15 residues in the CDR3. The germline V gene has CDR1 SGHRS and CDR2 YFSETQ. V trimming: 2 bases; J trimming: 7 bases; junction bases outside the gene matches: 3.

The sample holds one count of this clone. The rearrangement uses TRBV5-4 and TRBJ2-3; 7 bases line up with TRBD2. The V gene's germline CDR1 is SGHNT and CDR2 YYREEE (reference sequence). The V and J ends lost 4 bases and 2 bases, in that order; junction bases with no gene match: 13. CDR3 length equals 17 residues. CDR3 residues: CASSPAGGAGITDTQYF. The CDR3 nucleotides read TGTGCCAGCAGCCCCGCCGGGGGAGCGGGGATCACAGATACGCAGTATTTT.

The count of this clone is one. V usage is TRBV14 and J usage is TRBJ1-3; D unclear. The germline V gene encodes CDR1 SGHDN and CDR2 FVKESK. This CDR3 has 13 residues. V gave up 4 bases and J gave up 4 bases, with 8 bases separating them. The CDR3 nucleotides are TGTGCCAGCAGCCGCGGGAGCGGAAACACCATATATTTT. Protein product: CASSRGSGNTIYF. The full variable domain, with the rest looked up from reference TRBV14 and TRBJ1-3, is EAGVTQFPSHSVIEKGQTVTLRCDPISGHDNLYWYRRVMGKEIKFLLHFVKESKQDESGMPNNRFLAERTGGTYSTLKVQPAELEDSGVYFCASSRGSGNTIYFGEGSWLTVV.